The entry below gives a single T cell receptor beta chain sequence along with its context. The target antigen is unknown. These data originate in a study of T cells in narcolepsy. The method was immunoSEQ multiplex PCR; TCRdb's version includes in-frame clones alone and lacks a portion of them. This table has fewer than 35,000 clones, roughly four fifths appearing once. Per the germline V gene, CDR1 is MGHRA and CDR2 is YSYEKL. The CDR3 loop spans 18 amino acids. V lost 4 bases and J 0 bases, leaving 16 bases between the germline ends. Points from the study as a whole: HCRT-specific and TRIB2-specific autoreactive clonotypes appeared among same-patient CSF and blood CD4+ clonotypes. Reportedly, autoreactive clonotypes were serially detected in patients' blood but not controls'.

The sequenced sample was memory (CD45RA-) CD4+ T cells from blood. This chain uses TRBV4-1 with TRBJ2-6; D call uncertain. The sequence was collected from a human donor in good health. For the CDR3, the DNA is TGCGCCAGCAGCCTTGGCGGACCTCTAATCTCTGGGGCCAACGTCCTGACTTTC. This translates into CASSLGGPLISGANVLTF.